This TCR beta chain was identified in a study of CD8 T cells in ankylosing spondylitis. Study-wide results and caveats: From matched ankylosing spondylitis synovial fluid, disease-linked clones were reportedly recovered at significantly enriched levels.

To note about this clonotype: Its antigen remains unknown.

V was shortened by 2 bases and J by 6 bases, with 5 bases between the two germline ends. In germline, CDR1 is SGDLS, CDR2 YYNGEE. The CDR3 is 12 residues long. Scientists made TCR beta libraries using quantitative 5'-RACE with molecular barcodes. TCRdb processed the 5' RACE reads anew with MiXCR; each CDR3 protein has one entry. The data contain 250,000 to 350,000 distinct CDR3 sequences, under 25% of them singletons. The chain is built from TRBV9 and TRBJ2-2; D remains ambiguous. The specimen sequenced was blood, either unsorted or a sorted T cell fraction (not recorded which). The receptor was isolated from a female donor with ankylosing spondylitis or in good health (not recorded which). CDR3 region: CASSVLAGELFF. CDR3 coding DNA: TGTGCCAGCAGCGTCCTAGCCGGGGAGCTGTTTTTT.